This record concerns one T cell receptor (beta chain) sequence. The junction departs from germline at one end; a sequencing error may be responsible. This entry comes from a study of blood T cells in healthy people across ages. This CDR3 has 16 residues. The germline gives CDR1 DFQATT, CDR2 SNEGSKA (reference sequence). A second PCR of 7 to 11 cycles used a sample-barcoded 5' primer and a J-beta primer mix. TCRdb independently ran MiXCR on the 5' RACE reads; one entry per CDR3 protein. The sample lists 1.8 million or so distinct CDR3 sequences, approximately 40% seen once, with 20% to 25% in the top ten.

J is TRBJ1-2 and V is TRBV20-1, with unresolved D. Sequenced input: blood. The clonotype originates from a human donor in good health. CDR3 protein: CSARDLARSTGYGNTF. The CDR3 region has the DNA TGCAGTGCTAGAGATCTCGCTAGAAGCACGGGCTATGGCAACACCTTC.